The rows below give T cell receptor beta chains drawn from one sample of a study of cytomegalovirus exposure and HLA in healthy donors. Repertoires were generated with immunoSEQ multiplex PCR, while TCRdb's copy carries only in-frame clones and drops some. The data show hundreds of thousands of clones, 72% seen once. The source material was PBMCs. All receptors derive from a female donor in good health and CMV-seronegative. CDR3s include the opening cysteine and the closing phenylalanine or tryptophan. The order of the fields is D gene, V gene, clone size, J gene, CDR3 DNA, CDR3 protein. D genes are given only for firm matches. Part of the rows lack a size; the others show once, few, many or a class for expanded clones.

NA	TRBV11-2	once	TRBJ1-1	TGTGCCACCGGTGGTGCGATCGAGACTGAAGCTTTCTTT	CATGGAIETEAFF
NA	TRBV6-5	NA	TRBJ2-5	TGTGCCAGCAGGACGGACTGGAATCAAGAGACCCAGTACTTC	CASRTDWNQETQYF
NA	TRBV27	NA	TRBJ2-7	TGTGCCAGCAGTCCCCTCGGGTACGAGCAGTACTTC	CASSPLGYEQYF
TRBD1	TRBV5-1	NA	TRBJ1-6	TGCGCCAGCAGTTTTCGTGACAGGGAGGAGTCACCCCTCCACTTT	CASSFRDREESPLHF
NA	TRBV5-1	NA	TRBJ2-2	TGCGCCAGCAGCTCTGTAGGGGCTCGGGCCGGGGAGCTGTTTTTT	CASSSVGARAGELFF
TRBD1	TRBV5-1	NA	TRBJ2-7	TGCGCCAGCAGCCCCAATAAACAGGGGGCTGGCTACGAGCAGTACTTC	CASSPNKQGAGYEQYF
NA	TRBV20-1	once	TRBJ2-7	TGCAGCCTGAGGGGGGGCTACGAGCAGTACTTC	CSLRGGYEQYF
NA	TRBV14	NA	TRBJ2-1	TGTGCCAGCAGCCGATATCCGCGGGGTTTCCCTAACGATGAGCAGTTCTTC	CASSRYPRGFPNDEQFF
NA	TRBV7-3	NA	TRBJ1-2	TGTGCCAGCAGCTTAGAGGGTCGCTCTGATGGCTACACCTTC	CASSLEGRSDGYTF
TRBD1	TRBV7-2	once	TRBJ1-5	TGTGCCAGCAGCTTAGGGGGACAGCTTAGCAATCAGCCCCAGCATTTT	CASSLGGQLSNQPQHF
TRBD2	TRBV2	NA	TRBJ2-7	TGTGCCAGCAGTGGAAGACTAGCGGGAGGGCTATACGAGCAGTACTTC	CASSGRLAGGLYEQYF
NA	TRBV2	few	TRBJ1-2	TGTGCCAGCAGGTACGGAGGCTCCAACTATGGCTACACCTTC	CASRYGGSNYGYTF
TRBD2	TRBV7-2	NA	TRBJ2-5	TGTGCCAGCAGCCCGGGGGGGAGAACCCAGTACTTC	CASSPGGRTQYF
NA	TRBV29-1	NA	TRBJ2-7	TGCAGCGTTACAGGGATCTACGAGCAGTACTTC	CSVTGIYEQYF